Sequencing of this T cell receptor (beta chain) was carried out in a study of cytomegalovirus exposure and HLA in healthy donors. Study-wide background: Of all 360 or so donors who were genotyped, 70% to 85% belonged to the Caucasian-associated ancestry cluster.

V was clipped by 4 bases and J by 7 bases, with 13 bases between them. Per the germline V gene, CDR1 is SGHDT and CDR2 is YYEEEE. The CDR3 runs to 13 residues. Study conclusions and caveats: Most TCR sequences showed up rarely, but some public TCRs showed up in many donors.

The PCR used 60 Vbeta and 13 Jbeta primers. Produced via immunoSEQ multiplex PCR; TCRdb's table is partial and in-frame only. The sample holds 160,000 or so clones, under 80% seen once. About this clone: Its target is not known.

The chain employs TRBV5-6 and TRBJ2-3, with D possibly matching TRBD1 (6 bases). The sequence was obtained from a human donor in good health. Specimen: PBMCs. The CDR3 reads CASSPTGSNTQYF. The CDR3 DNA reads as TGTGCCAGCAGCCCTACAGGGTCTAATACGCAGTATTTT. The variable domain in full, with the rest retrieved from reference TRBV5-6 and TRBJ2-3, is DAGVTQSPTHLIKTRGQQVTLRCSPKSGHDTVSWYQQALGQGPQFIFQYYEEEERQRGNFPDRFSGHQFPNYSSELNVNALLLGDSALYLCASSPTGSNTQYFGPGTRLTVL.